This T cell receptor beta chain was recorded in a study of naive and memory T cell subsets. Overall study findings and caveats: From naive to CM, EM and EMRA, diversity decreased and Gini increased.

In the case of this clonotype: Antigen specificity is unknown.

CD4+ T cell IFNgamma after overnight CMV lysate exposure gave donor CMV status. Four subsets defined by CD45RA and CD27 were sorted after CD3, CD4, CD8 and live/dead staining. The beta constant-region primer was an equimolar mix of two oligonucleotides covering TRBC1 and TRBC2. A 12-nucleotide UMI and the SP2 primer were added to the cDNA 3' end by oligonucleotide ligation. TCRdb independently ran MiXCR on the UMI-ligation and nested PCR reads; one entry per CDR3 protein. The table records tens of thousands of distinct CDR3 sequences, roughly 13% of them present only once. V was cut by 0 bases and J by 6 bases, with 14 bases left in between. CDR1 is SGHRS, CDR2 YFSETQ, per germline. The CDR3 runs 15 residues.

This chain uses TRBV5-1 with TRBJ2-3; D may match TRBD1 or TRBD2 (6 bases each). This clonotype was sampled from a human donor in good health. Material for sequencing was central memory CD4+ T cells from blood. In DNA form, the CDR3 reads TGCGCCAGCAGCTTGGGGGGGCGGGACTCGGATACGCAGTATTTT. Translating gives CASSLGGRDSDTQYF. The full variable domain, its missing parts supplied by reference TRBV5-1 and TRBJ2-3, is KAGVTQTPRYLIKTRGQQVTLSCSPISGHRSVSWYQQTPGQGLQFLFEYFSETQRNKGNFPGRFSGRQFSNSRSEMNVSTLELGDSALYLCASSLGGRDSDTQYFGPGTRLTVL.